The clone carrying this T cell receptor (beta chain) was recorded once. This sample was included in a study of blood T cell repertoires in COVID-19. Study context: T cells, B-cell-depleted T cells, or PBMCs provided the cDNA or gDNA that served as material.

The V gene's germline CDR1 is SGHTA and CDR2 FQGNSA. V lost 5 bases and J lost 4, with 10 bases in between. CDR3 length: 13 amino acids. The assay was immunoSEQ multiplex PCR, and TCRdb's table has in-frame clones only and misses some. The sample has tens of thousands of clones; 80% to 85% are singletons. Sequenced sample: peripheral blood. The origin of this receptor is a woman aged 55-69 years with acute or convalescent COVID-19. V and J are TRBV7-2 and TRBJ2-3; no definite D call. The CDR3: CASSPFSSDTQYF. CDR3 nucleotides: TGTGCCAGCAGCCCCTTCTCCTCAGATACGCAGTATTTT.